This TCR beta chain stems from a study of CD8 T cells in ankylosing spondylitis. On this clonotype itself: Its antigen is unknown.

Germline V gene lookup returns CDR1 MDHEN and CDR2 SYDVKM. V was trimmed by 6 bases and J by 1 base, leaving 15 bases between them. The CDR3 consists of 15 residues. Via MiXCR, TCRdb re-called the 5' RACE reads, giving one row per CDR3 protein. Here the sample spans around 770,000 distinct CDR3 sequences, 10% to 15% being singletons. Study results and limitations: In ankylosing spondylitis blood, a motif of 7 to 9 highly homologous TCR beta variants appeared characteristic. A CD8+ phenotype characterized the disease-linked clones, which were relatively rare in peripheral blood.

Source material: blood, either unsorted or a sorted T cell fraction (not recorded which). The clonotype comes from a male donor with ankylosing spondylitis. The chain links TRBV28 to TRBJ1-1; a weak D match, TRBD1 (5 bases). The CDR3 here is CASRPGTLRNTEAFF. In DNA form, the CDR3 reads TGTGCCAGCAGGCCCGGGACCTTGAGGAACACTGAAGCTTTCTTT. Full variable domain (missing parts from reference TRBV28 and TRBJ1-1): DVKVTQSSRYLVKRTGEKVFLECVQDMDHENMFWYRQDPGLGLRLIYFSYDVKMKEKGDIPEGYSVSREKKERFSLILESASTNQTSMYLCASRPGTLRNTEAFFGQGTRLTVV.